This T cell receptor beta chain is drawn from a study of CD8 T cells in ankylosing spondylitis. General study results and limits: Significant enrichment of disease-linked clones was reportedly seen in matched ankylosing spondylitis synovial fluid. Characteristic of ankylosing spondylitis blood, it appeared, was a TCR beta motif comprising roughly 8 highly homologous variants.

Details on this clonotype: The antigen is not known.

J lost 8 bases, V lost 4 bases, and 4 bases had no gene match. This CDR3 comprises 13 residues. Germline CDR1 and CDR2: SGHVS and FQNEAQ. TCRdb redid the calling of the 5' RACE reads with MiXCR, one entry per CDR3 protein. The sample has about 250,000 distinct CDR3 sequences; roughly a third are singletons. The source is a male donor with ankylosing spondylitis or in good health (not recorded which). The sample comprised blood, either unsorted or a sorted T cell fraction (not recorded which). The chain links TRBV7-8 to TRBJ2-2, with TRBD2 matching over 7 bases. The CDR3 reads CASSWRELGELFF. Written as DNA, the CDR3 is TGTGCCAGCAGCTGGCGGGAGCTTGGGGAGCTGTTTTTT.